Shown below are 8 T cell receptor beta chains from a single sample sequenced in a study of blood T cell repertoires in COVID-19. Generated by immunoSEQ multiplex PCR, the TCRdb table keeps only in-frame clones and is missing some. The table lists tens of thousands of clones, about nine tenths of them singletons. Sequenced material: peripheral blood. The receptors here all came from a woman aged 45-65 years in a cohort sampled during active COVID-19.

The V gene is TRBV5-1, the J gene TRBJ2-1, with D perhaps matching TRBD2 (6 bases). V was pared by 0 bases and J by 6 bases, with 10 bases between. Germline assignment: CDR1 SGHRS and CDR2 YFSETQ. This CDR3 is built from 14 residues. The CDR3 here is CASSLDGGGNEQFF. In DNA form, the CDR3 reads TGCGCCAGCAGCTTGGATGGGGGAGGCAATGAGCAGTTCTTC.

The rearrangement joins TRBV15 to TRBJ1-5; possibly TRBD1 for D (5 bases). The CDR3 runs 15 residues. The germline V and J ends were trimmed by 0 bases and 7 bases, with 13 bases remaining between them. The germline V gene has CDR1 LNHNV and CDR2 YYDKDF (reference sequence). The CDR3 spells CATSRDGRADQPQHF. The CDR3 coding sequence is TGTGCCACCAGCAGAGATGGCAGGGCCGACCAGCCCCAGCATTTT.

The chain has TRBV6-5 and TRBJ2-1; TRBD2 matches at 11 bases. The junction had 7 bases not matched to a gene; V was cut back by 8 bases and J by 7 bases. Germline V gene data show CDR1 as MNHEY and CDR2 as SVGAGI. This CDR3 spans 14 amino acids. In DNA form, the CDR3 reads TGTGCCAGCGAACTAGCGGGAGCGGGGAATGAGCAGTTCTTC. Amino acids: CASELAGAGNEQFF.

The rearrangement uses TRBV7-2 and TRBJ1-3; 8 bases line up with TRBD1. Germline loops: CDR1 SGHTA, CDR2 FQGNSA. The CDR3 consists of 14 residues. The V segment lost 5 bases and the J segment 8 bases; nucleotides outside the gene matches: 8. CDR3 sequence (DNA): TGTGCCAGCAGCGCGGACAGGGTGACGGACACCATATATTTT. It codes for CASSADRVTDTIYF.

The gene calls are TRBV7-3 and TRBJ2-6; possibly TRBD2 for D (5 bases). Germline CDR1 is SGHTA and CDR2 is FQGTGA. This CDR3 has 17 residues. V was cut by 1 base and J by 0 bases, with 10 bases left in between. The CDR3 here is CASSLRGLLSGANVLTF. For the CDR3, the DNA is TGTGCCAGCAGCTTAAGAGGGCTACTCTCTGGGGCCAACGTCCTGACTTTC.

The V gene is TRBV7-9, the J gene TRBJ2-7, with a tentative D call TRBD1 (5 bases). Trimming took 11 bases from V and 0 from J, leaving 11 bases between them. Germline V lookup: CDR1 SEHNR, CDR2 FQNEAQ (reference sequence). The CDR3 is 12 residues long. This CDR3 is CASRQGSYEQYF. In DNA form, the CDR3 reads TGTGCCTCCCGTCAGGGCTCCTACGAGCAGTACTTC. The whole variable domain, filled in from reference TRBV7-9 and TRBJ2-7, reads DTGVSQNPRHKITKRGQNVTFRCDPISEHNRLYWYRQTLGQGPEFLTYFQNEAQLEKSRLLSDRFSAERPKGSFSTLEIQRTEQGDSAMYLCASRQGSYEQYFGPGTRLTVT.

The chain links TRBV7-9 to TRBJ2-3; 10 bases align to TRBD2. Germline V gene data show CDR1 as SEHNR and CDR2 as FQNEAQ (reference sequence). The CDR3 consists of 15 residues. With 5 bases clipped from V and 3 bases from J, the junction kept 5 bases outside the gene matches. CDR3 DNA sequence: TGTGCCAGCAGCGTACTAGCGGGGTTTACAGATACGCAGTATTTT. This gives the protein CASSVLAGFTDTQYF.

The CDR3, as DNA: TGTGCCAGCAGTTTCTTAGGGACAGCCATGAACACTGAAGCTTTCTTT. It encodes CASSFLGTAMNTEAFF. The chain uses TRBV27 and TRBJ1-1; the match to TRBD1 covers 7 bases. This CDR3 has 16 amino acids. J lost 0 bases, V lost 3 bases, and 7 bases had no gene match. Germline V gene lookup returns CDR1 MNHEY and CDR2 SMNVEV (reference sequence).